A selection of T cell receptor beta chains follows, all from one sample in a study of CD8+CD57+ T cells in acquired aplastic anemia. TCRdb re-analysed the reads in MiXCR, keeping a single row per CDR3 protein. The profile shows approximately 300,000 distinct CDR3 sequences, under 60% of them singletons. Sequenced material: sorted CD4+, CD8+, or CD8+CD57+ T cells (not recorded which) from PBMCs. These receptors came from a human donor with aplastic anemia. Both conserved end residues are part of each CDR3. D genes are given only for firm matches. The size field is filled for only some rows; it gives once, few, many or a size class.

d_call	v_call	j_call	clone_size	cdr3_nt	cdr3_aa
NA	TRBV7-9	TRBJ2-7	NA	TGTGCCAGCAGCCAAGTGTCAGGCTACGAGCAGTACTTC	CASSQVSGYEQYF
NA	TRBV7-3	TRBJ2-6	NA	TGTGCCAGCAGCACCTATAACAGTGGGGCCAACGTCCTGACTTTC	CASSTYNSGANVLTF
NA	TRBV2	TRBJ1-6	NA	TGTGCCAGCAGGGTTCAGAGCTCCTATAATTCACCCCTCCACTTT	CASRVQSSYNSPLHF
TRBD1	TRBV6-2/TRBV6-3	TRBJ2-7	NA	TGTGCCAGCAGTTACTCTCGGACAGGGACTTTTACCTACGAGCAGTACTTC	CASSYSRTGTFTYEQYF
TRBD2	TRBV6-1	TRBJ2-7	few	TGTGCCAGCAGTTATTCGGGAGGGCCAAAAGAGCAGTACTTC	CASSYSGGPKEQYF
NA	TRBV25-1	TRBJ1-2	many	TGTGCCAGCAGTGATCTTCATTTAGACTATGGCTACACCTTC	CASSDLHLDYGYTF
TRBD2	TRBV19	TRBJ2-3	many	TGTGCCAGTAAATCTGGACTAGCGGGAGAGGATACGCAGTATTTT	CASKSGLAGEDTQYF
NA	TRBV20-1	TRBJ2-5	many	TGCAGTGCTAGAGGTCGGTCCCGGGACGGACGAACACCTCAAGAGACCCAGTACTTC	CSARGRSRDGRTPQETQYF
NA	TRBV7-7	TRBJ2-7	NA	TGTGCTAGCAGCCCGGGGCGGGTGGATTACGAGCAGTACTTC	CASSPGRVDYEQYF
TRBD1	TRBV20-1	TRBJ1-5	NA	TGCAGTGCTCCAACGGGACAGGGGGCCCCATGGAATCAGCCCCAGCATTTT	CSAPTGQGAPWNQPQHF
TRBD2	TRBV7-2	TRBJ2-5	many	TGTGCCAGCAGCTGGACTAGCGGGGACCAAGAGACCCAGTACTTC	CASSWTSGDQETQYF
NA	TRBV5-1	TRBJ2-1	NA	TGCGCCAGCAGCTTGAGAGGAACCGATGAGCAGTTCTTC	CASSLRGTDEQFF
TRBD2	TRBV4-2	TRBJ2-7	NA	TGTGCCAGCAGCCAAGGGACTAGCGGACACTACGAGCAGTACTTC	CASSQGTSGHYEQYF
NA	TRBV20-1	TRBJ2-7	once	TGCAGTGCTAGAGGGACCACTTCGACAGAGCTCTACGAGCAGTACTTC	CSARGTTSTELYEQYF